This T cell receptor beta chain was observed in a study of blood T cell repertoires in COVID-19. As for the study in general: The United States, Italy and Spain were the sources of the acute and convalescent COVID-19 samples. Sources were T cells, B-cell-depleted T cells, or PBMCs; the material itself was cDNA or gDNA.

Details on this clone: At one boundary the junction diverges from the germline segment, which might be a read error.

Study processing details: Amplification from reference gene primers served as the basis for estimated nucleated cell counts. The table came from immunoSEQ multiplex PCR; TCRdb's copy has only in-frame clones and leaves some out. V and J calls plus clone size are reproduced from that table; the DNA served to infer D and trimming. The sample comprises 45,000 to 65,000 clones, approximately 82% of which are singletons, and 6.9% rests with the top ten. Germline V gene sequence: CDR1 MDHEN, CDR2 SYDVKM. This CDR3 is built from 15 residues. The TCR comes from a man between 65 and 79 years old with active COVID-19. Sequencing was performed on peripheral blood. J is TRBJ1-5 and V is TRBV28, with D perhaps matching TRBD1 (5 bases). This CDR3 is CASIPLRGSTQPQHF. The CDR3 nucleotides read TGTGCCAGCATCCCCCTTCGGGGGAGCACTCAGCCCCAGCATTTT.